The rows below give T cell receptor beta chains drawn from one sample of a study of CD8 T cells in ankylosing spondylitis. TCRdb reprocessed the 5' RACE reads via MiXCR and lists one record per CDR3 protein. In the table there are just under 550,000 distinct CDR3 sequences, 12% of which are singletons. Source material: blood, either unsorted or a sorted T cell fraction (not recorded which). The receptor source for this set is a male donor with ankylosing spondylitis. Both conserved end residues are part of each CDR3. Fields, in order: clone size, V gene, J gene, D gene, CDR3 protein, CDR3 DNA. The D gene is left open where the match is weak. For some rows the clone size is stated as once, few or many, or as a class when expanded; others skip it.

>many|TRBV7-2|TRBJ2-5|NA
CASSPFHGQGGETQYF
TGTGCCAGCAGCCCTTTTCACGGACAGGGAGGGGAGACCCAGTACTTC
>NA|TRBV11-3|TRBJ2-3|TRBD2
CASSRSGVADTQYF
TGTGCCAGCAGCCGGAGCGGGGTGGCAGATACGCAGTATTTT
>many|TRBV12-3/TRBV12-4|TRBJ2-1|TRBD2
CASSLGLAVSSYNEQFF
TGTGCCAGCAGTTTAGGGCTAGCGGTGAGCTCCTACAATGAGCAGTTCTTC
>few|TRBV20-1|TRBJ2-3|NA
CSARVSYTDTQYF
TGCAGTGCTAGAGTCTCCTACACAGATACGCAGTATTTT
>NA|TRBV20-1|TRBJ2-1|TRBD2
CSARDPAGVGNEQFF
TGCAGTGCTAGGGACCCCGCGGGAGTAGGGAATGAGCAGTTCTTC
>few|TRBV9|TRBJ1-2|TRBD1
CASSATQGNYGYTF
TGTGCCAGCAGCGCGACACAGGGGAACTATGGCTACACCTTC
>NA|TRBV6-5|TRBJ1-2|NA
CASSYVEGGDYGYTF
TGTGCCAGCAGTTACGTGGAGGGAGGAGACTATGGCTACACCTTC
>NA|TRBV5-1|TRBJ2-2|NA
CASSPLGSVGELFF
TGCGCCAGCAGCCCCCTTGGGAGTGTCGGGGAGCTGTTTTTT
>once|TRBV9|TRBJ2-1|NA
CASSVAAYDYNEQFF
TGTGCCAGCAGCGTAGCCGCCTACGACTACAATGAGCAGTTCTTC
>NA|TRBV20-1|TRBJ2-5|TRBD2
CSARSGSGKETQYF
TGCAGTGCCCGAAGCGGGAGCGGGAAAGAGACCCAGTACTTC
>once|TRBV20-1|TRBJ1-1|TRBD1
CSAREQGEEAEAFF
TGCAGTGCTAGAGAGCAGGGGGAAGAGGCTGAAGCTTTCTTT
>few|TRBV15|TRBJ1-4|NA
CATRYEKGREKLFF
TGTGCCACCAGATACGAAAAGGGGAGGGAAAAACTGTTTTTT
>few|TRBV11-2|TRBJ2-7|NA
CASSLGNRVYSGEQYF
TGTGCCAGCAGCTTAGGGAACAGGGTTTACTCGGGCGAGCAGTACTTC
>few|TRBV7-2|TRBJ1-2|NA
CASSPSGGIGYGYTF
TGTGCCAGCAGCCCGTCTGGCGGTATAGGCTATGGCTACACCTTC
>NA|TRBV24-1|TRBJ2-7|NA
CATSDGLETEQYF
TGTGCCACCAGTGACGGCTTAGAAACCGAGCAGTACTTC
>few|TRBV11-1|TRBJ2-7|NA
CASSGDGRHPRTGGYEQYF
TGTGCCAGCAGCGGGGACGGAAGACACCCCAGGACTGGAGGCTACGAGCAGTACTTC
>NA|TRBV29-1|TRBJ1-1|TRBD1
CSVGRGQTNTEAFF
TGCAGCGTTGGGAGGGGACAGACGAACACTGAAGCTTTCTTT
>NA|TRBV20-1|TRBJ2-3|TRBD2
CSAIPGGRTYTQYF
TGCAGTGCTATCCCCGGCGGGAGAACATATACGCAGTATTTT
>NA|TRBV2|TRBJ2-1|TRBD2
CATREASEQFF
TGTGCCACCCGGGAGGCCAGTGAGCAGTTCTTC
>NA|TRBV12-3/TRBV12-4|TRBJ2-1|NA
CASSRLGGYNEQFF
TGTGCCAGCAGCCGACTAGGAGGCTACAATGAGCAGTTCTTC
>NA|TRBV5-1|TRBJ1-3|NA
CASSGPTVSGNTIFF
TGCGCCAGCAGCGGCCCGACGGTCTCTGGAAACACCATATTTTTT
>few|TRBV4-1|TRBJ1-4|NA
CASSQEGRNGEKLFF
TGCGCCAGCAGCCAAGAGGGACGGAATGGGGAAAAACTGTTTTTT
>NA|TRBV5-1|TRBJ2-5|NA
CASSPTLGGETQYF
TGCGCCAGCAGCCCTACCCTAGGGGGAGAGACCCAGTACTTC
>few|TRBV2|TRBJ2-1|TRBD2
CASSVLAGGYNEQFF
TGTGCCAGCAGTGTTCTAGCGGGAGGGTACAATGAGCAGTTCTTC
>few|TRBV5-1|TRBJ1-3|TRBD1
CASSSRDRGQRNTIYF
TGCGCCAGCAGCTCCAGAGACAGGGGGCAAAGAAACACCATATATTTT
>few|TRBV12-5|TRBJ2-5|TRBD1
CASGRGRQGQETQYF
TGTGCTAGTGGTCGAGGGAGACAGGGCCAAGAGACCCAGTACTTC
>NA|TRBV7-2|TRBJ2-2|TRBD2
CASSTGLAGSGTGELFF
TGTGCCAGCAGCACCGGACTAGCGGGATCTGGTACCGGGGAGCTGTTTTTT
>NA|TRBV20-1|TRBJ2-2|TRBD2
CSAPSSGRWGGELFF
TGCAGTGCTCCTTCTAGCGGGAGATGGGGCGGGGAGCTGTTTTTT
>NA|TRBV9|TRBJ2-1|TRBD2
CASSPRREQPGTSGYNEQFF
TGTGCCAGCAGCCCCAGGAGGGAGCAACCCGGGACTAGCGGATACAATGAGCAGTTCTTC
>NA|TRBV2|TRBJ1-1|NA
CASRLTMNTEAFF
TGTGCCAGCAGGCTTACTATGAACACTGAAGCTTTCTTT
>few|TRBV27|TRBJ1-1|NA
CASSLSWGLSNTEAFF
TGTGCCAGCAGTTTATCGTGGGGCTTAAGCAACACTGAAGCTTTCTTT
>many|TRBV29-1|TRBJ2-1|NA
CSVEDTPYNEQFF
TGCAGCGTTGAAGATACCCCATACAATGAGCAGTTCTTC
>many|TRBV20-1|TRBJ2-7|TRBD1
CSARERQGFPYEQYF
TGCAGTGCTAGAGAAAGACAGGGGTTCCCCTACGAGCAGTACTTC
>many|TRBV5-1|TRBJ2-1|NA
CASSLSVDNEQFF
TGCGCCAGCAGCTTGTCAGTGGATAATGAGCAGTTCTTC
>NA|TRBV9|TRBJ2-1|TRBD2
CASSVAGLAETYNEQFF
TGTGCCAGCAGCGTAGCGGGACTAGCGGAAACCTACAATGAGCAGTTCTTC
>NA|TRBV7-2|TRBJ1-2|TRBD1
CASSQDYGTGGDTF
TGTGCCAGCAGCCAGGACTACGGGACAGGGGGAGATACCTTC
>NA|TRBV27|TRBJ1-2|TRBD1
CASSPRTGSHGYTF
TGTGCCAGCAGTCCCCGGACAGGGTCCCATGGCTACACCTTC